These 17 T cell receptor beta chains were sequenced from one sample in a study of blood T cell repertoires in COVID-19. Here immunoSEQ multiplex PCR was the method, and the copy in TCRdb shows in-frame clones only, minus some. The sample yields under 200,000 clones, just over 85% seen once. The sequenced sample consisted of peripheral blood. The receptors come from a man aged 50 to 59 with active or convalescent COVID-19.

This rearrangement joins TRBV24-1 to TRBJ1-2; D is undetermined. Between the trimmed V and J ends, which lost 0 bases and 8 bases, there was a span of 9 bases. Per germline, CDR1 KGHDR and CDR2 SFDVKD. The CDR3 totals 13 residues. CDR3 in DNA: TGTGCCACCAGTGATTTGGCGTACTCAGGCTACACCTTC. Its protein product is CATSDLAYSGYTF.

Comments on this clone: Within the sample, other DNA sequences also encode this same CDR3. The chain has TRBV9 and TRBJ1-3, with 7 bases that match TRBD1. Germline CDR1 SGDLS, CDR2 YYNGEE. The V gene end was trimmed by 2 bases and the J gene end by 0 bases; junction bases not matched to a gene: 2. This CDR3 contains 15 residues. CDR3 in amino acids: CASSVRDSSGNTIYF. The CDR3 DNA sequence: TGTGCCAGCAGCGTCCGGGACAGCTCTGGAAACACCATATATTTT.

The V gene is TRBV2, the J gene TRBJ2-3; 9 bases line up with TRBD2. J was trimmed by 4 bases and V by 6 bases; bases with no gene match: 5. Germline-derived CDR1 and CDR2 are SNHLY and FYNNEI. The CDR3 runs to 14 residues. CDR3 sequence: CASSPGLAPDTQYF. The CDR3 DNA reads as TGTGCCAGCAGCCCGGGACTAGCCCCAGATACGCAGTATTTT.

This clone has just one count. The J gene is TRBJ2-3, the V gene TRBV4-2; 10 bases align to TRBD2. The germline V gene has CDR1 LGHNA and CDR2 YNFKEQ. There are 17 residues in the CDR3. Trimming at V came to 1 base and at J to 2 bases, leaving 6 bases not matched to a gene. In DNA form, the CDR3 reads TGTGCCAGCAGCCAAGTTGTAGCGGGGGGAACCACAGATACGCAGTATTTT. As protein: CASSQVVAGGTTDTQYF.

CDR3 protein: CASSRQGYQPQHF. CDR3 sequence (DNA): TGTGCCAGCAGCCGACAGGGCTATCAGCCCCAGCATTTT. The V gene is TRBV6-2 or TRBV6-3, the J gene TRBJ1-5; 7 bases are shared with TRBD1. CDR1 and CDR2 (germline): MNHEY, SVGEGT. Unmatched junction bases numbered 4, after V lost 6 bases and J lost 5 bases. CDR3 length: 13 amino acids.

This chain connects TRBV18 to TRBJ1-4, with TRBD1 matching over 8 bases. J lost 3 bases, V lost 6 bases, and 6 bases had no gene match. This CDR3 is built from 15 residues. CDR1 KGHSH and CDR2 LQKENI come from the germline V gene. CDR3 sequence (DNA): TGTGCCAGCTCTCCAGGACAGGGTCCTAATGAAAAACTGTTTTTT. Protein sequence: CASSPGQGPNEKLFF.

The chain is built from TRBV4-1 and TRBJ1-1; a weak D match, TRBD1 (5 bases). Germline V gives CDR1 MGHRA, CDR2 YSYEKL. V lost 1 base, J lost 4 bases, and 7 bases lay in between. The CDR3 has 13 amino acids. CDR3: CASSQGQPTEAFF. The CDR3 DNA reads TGCGCCAGCAGCCAAGGACAGCCCACTGAAGCTTTCTTT.

The chain joins TRBV27 to TRBJ1-6; D is undetermined. Germline assignment: CDR1 MNHEY and CDR2 SMNVEV (reference sequence). The ends were cut back, 6 bases at V and 6 bases at J, with 9 bases in the middle. The CDR3 is made up of 13 amino acids. The CDR3 spells CASSQRSNSPLHF. The CDR3 bases are TGTGCCAGCAGCCAACGGTCTAATTCACCCCTCCACTTT.

The chain recombines TRBV19 with TRBJ1-4; D is unresolved. CDR1 LNHDA and CDR2 SQIVND come from the germline V gene (reference sequence). The CDR3 sequence is 11 residues long. The V and J ends lost 3 bases and 8 bases respectively, with 4 bases between them. DNA for the CDR3: TGTGCCAGTAGTATCAGGGAAAAACTGTTTTTT. This sequence encodes CASSIREKLFF.

The rearrangement uses TRBV5-1 and TRBJ2-7, with 11 bases lining up with TRBD2. The CDR3 is 20 amino acids. Trimming at V came to 0 bases and at J to 5 bases, leaving 19 bases not matched to a gene. Germline-derived CDR1 and CDR2 are SGHRS and YFSETQ. CDR3 loop: CASSLVPSSSGRTEKNEQYF. For the CDR3, the DNA is TGCGCCAGCAGCTTGGTCCCCTCCTCTAGCGGGAGGACCGAGAAGAACGAGCAGTACTTC. The full variable domain, completed using reference TRBV5-1 and TRBJ2-7, is KAGVTQTPRYLIKTRGQQVTLSCSPISGHRSVSWYQQTPGQGLQFLFEYFSETQRNKGNFPGRFSGRQFSNSRSEMNVSTLELGDSALYLCASSLVPSSSGRTEKNEQYFGPGTRLTVT.

The chain recombines TRBV24-1 with TRBJ2-5, with 11 positions matching TRBD1. After removal of 8 bases from V and 5 bases from J, the junction contained 15 bases not matched to a gene. Germline loops: CDR1 KGHDR, CDR2 SFDVKD. CDR3 length: 17 residues. The CDR3 DNA follows: TGTGCCACCACCACGGACAGGGGGCGCTTTTCTGCCGAGACCCAGTACTTC. It codes for CATTTDRGRFSAETQYF.

A single count supports this clone. This chain connects TRBV7-2 to TRBJ2-2; 11 nucleotides match TRBD2. CDR1 and CDR2 (germline): SGHTA, FQGNSA. This CDR3 is 15 amino acids long. J lost 7 bases, V lost 5 bases, and 6 bases had no gene match. The CDR3 reads CASSPTSGGGGELFF. The CDR3 region has the DNA TGTGCCAGCAGCCCAACTAGCGGGGGAGGCGGGGAGCTGTTTTTT.

The chain combines TRBV7-6 with TRBJ1-6, with a weak D call TRBD1 (6 bases). The germline V and J ends were trimmed by 5 bases and 10 bases, with 15 bases remaining between them. The CDR3 is made up of 14 amino acids. The germline V gene has CDR1 SGHVS and CDR2 FNYEAQ. CDR3 in DNA: TGTGCCAGCAGCCCGACGGGGGGGCGATCACCCCTCCACTTT. Protein sequence: CASSPTGGRSPLHF.

The chain links TRBV7-2 to TRBJ1-4; a possible D gene is TRBD1 (5 bases). This CDR3 has 14 amino acids. V was trimmed by 3 bases and J by 5 bases, leaving 10 bases between them. Germline V gives CDR1 SGHTA, CDR2 FQGNSA. CDR3 region: CASSFQGSNEKLFF. CDR3 DNA: TGTGCCAGCAGCTTTCAGGGCTCAAATGAAAAACTGTTTTTT.

This clone came up a few times. The chain employs TRBV20-1 and TRBJ2-7, with D hard to call. Germline-derived CDR1 and CDR2 are DFQATT and SNEGSKA (reference sequence). CDR3 length: 11 amino acids. V lost 7 bases and J 9 bases, leaving 16 bases between the germline ends. The CDR3 region is CSGGLGDRQYF. DNA for the CDR3: TGCAGTGGAGGCCTTGGTGATAGGCAGTACTTC.

This chain links TRBV10-2 with TRBJ2-1; 8 positions match TRBD2. This CDR3 is 15 amino acids long. Germline V gives CDR1 WSHSY, CDR2 SAAADI. V shed 2 bases and J 1 base; nucleotides not matched to a gene: 1. CDR3 region: CASSESGRSYNEQFF. The CDR3 region has the DNA TGCGCCAGCAGTGAGAGCGGGAGATCCTACAATGAGCAGTTCTTC.

CDR3 sequence reads: CASSQVGVKTEAFF. The CDR3 DNA is TGCGCCAGCAGCCAAGTCGGGGTTAAGACTGAAGCTTTCTTT. The gene calls are TRBV4-3 and TRBJ1-1; D ambiguous. CDR1 is LGHNA and CDR2 is YSLEER in the germline V gene. Trimming left V 1 base short and J 5 bases short, with 11 bases between. This CDR3 is 14 amino acids long.